These 27 T cell receptor beta chains were sequenced from one sample in a study of blood T cell repertoires in COVID-19. Produced via immunoSEQ multiplex PCR; TCRdb's table is partial and in-frame only. The data contain roughly 80,000 clones, around four fifths of them singletons. Sequenced: peripheral blood. Receptor source: a human donor in a cohort sampled during active COVID-19.

The chain has TRBV3-1 (or the pseudogene TRBV3-2) and TRBJ2-5, with TRBD2 matching 9 bases. V trimming: 5 bases; J trimming: 5 bases; junction bases outside the gene matches: 6. CDR3 length: 14 amino acids. From germline, CDR1 is LGHDT and CDR2 YNNKEL (reference sequence). This CDR3 is CASSSGGFWETQYF. The CDR3 coding sequence is TGTGCCAGCAGCAGCGGGGGGTTCTGGGAGACCCAGTACTTC.

The chain is built from TRBV11-2 and TRBJ2-7; 7 bases match TRBD2. Germline loops: CDR1 SGHAT, CDR2 FQNNGV. V was pared by 1 base and J by 2 bases, with 8 bases of the junction left unmatched. This CDR3 has 16 residues. The CDR3 protein is CASSLVRGAGTYEQYF. The CDR3 DNA sequence: TGTGCCAGCAGCTTAGTGCGGGGAGCGGGGACCTACGAGCAGTACTTC.

The chain is built from TRBV12-5 and TRBJ1-1; D remains ambiguous. Trimming took 0 bases from V and 1 from J, leaving 9 bases between them. This CDR3 spans 15 amino acids. The germline gives CDR1 LGHNT, CDR2 FRNRAP. CDR3 in DNA: TGTGCTAGTGGTTTGGTACAATCAGGGAACACTGAAGCTTTCTTT. Translation: CASGLVQSGNTEAFF.

The chain carries TRBV19 and TRBJ2-5; 9 nucleotides align to TRBD1. The CDR3 is 16 residues long. Germline V gene sequence: CDR1 LNHDA, CDR2 SQIVND (reference sequence). V shed 2 bases, J shed 5 bases, and the junction held 9 bases outside the gene matches. CDR3 loop: CASSIPSGQGFETQYF. CDR3 DNA: TGTGCCAGTAGTATACCCTCGGGACAGGGTTTCGAGACCCAGTACTTC.

This clone came up a few times. The genes are TRBV27 and TRBJ1-1; 9 nucleotides agree with TRBD1. J gave up 8 bases and V 8 bases, and 12 bases lay outside the gene matches. The CDR3 is 14 amino acids. Per the germline V gene, CDR1 is MNHEY and CDR2 is SMNVEV (reference sequence). CDR3 coding DNA: TGTGCCAGCGGAGAGACAGGGGGAACCGTAGAAGCTTTCTTT. It specifies CASGETGGTVEAFF.

The chain links TRBV12-3 or TRBV12-4 to TRBJ2-3, with 8 positions matching TRBD1. After removal of 5 bases from V and 7 bases from J, the junction contained 2 bases not matched to a gene. The CDR3 is 12 amino acids. CDR3 region: CASSGQGHTQYF. The CDR3 nucleotides read TGTGCCAGCAGTGGACAGGGTCATACGCAGTATTTT.

The V call is TRBV6-1, the J call TRBJ1-6, with TRBD1 identical over 10 bases. The trim removed 1 base at V and 10 bases at J, leaving 7 bases unmatched. The germline V gene has CDR1 MNHNS and CDR2 SASEGT. The length of the CDR3 is 16 residues. The CDR3 coding sequence is TGTGCCAGCAGTGAAGTGACCGGGACAGGGGACTCACCCCTCCACTTT. As protein: CASSEVTGTGDSPLHF.

Note on this clone: Other DNA sequences in this specimen translate into the identical CDR3. V gene TRBV19 combines with J gene TRBJ1-2, with D maybe TRBD1 (5 bases). Trimming removed 5 bases at V and 4 bases at J, with 5 bases between. CDR3 length: 11 amino acids. The germline V gene has CDR1 LNHDA and CDR2 SQIVND (reference sequence). The CDR3 DNA sequence: TGTGCCAGTAGTCAGGGCTATGGCTACACCTTC. Residues: CASSQGYGYTF.

The rearrangement joins TRBV19 to TRBJ1-3, with TRBD1 identical over 7 bases. Germline V gives CDR1 LNHDA, CDR2 SQIVND (reference sequence). The trim removed 10 bases at V and 4 bases at J, leaving 7 bases unmatched. The CDR3 has 13 amino acids. CDR3 sequence: CATIRQGGNTIYF. Here the CDR3 DNA reads TGTGCCACTATCCGACAGGGAGGAAACACCATATATTTT.

The rearrangement joins TRBV3-1 (or the pseudogene TRBV3-2) to TRBJ2-7; 8 bases map to TRBD1. The germline gives CDR1 LGHDT, CDR2 YNNKEL (reference sequence). The trim removed 4 bases at V and 0 bases at J, leaving 2 bases unmatched. The CDR3 length is 14 residues. The DNA for the CDR3 is TGTGCCAGCAGCCGACAGGGGAGCTCCTACGAGCAGTACTTC. The encoded protein is CASSRQGSSYEQYF.

Only one count was recorded for this clone. The V and J genes are TRBV10-3 and TRBJ2-7; D possibly corresponds to TRBD2 (6 bases). The CDR3 has 15 residues. V was trimmed by 5 bases and J by 6 bases, leaving 20 bases between them. Germline-derived CDR1 and CDR2 are ENHRY and SYGVKD. This CDR3 reads CAISQPGLGYGEQYF. In DNA form, the CDR3 reads TGTGCCATCAGTCAACCGGGACTGGGGTACGGCGAGCAGTACTTC.

This clone was observed a single time. The chain combines TRBV19 with TRBJ2-5; TRBD2 is a possible D gene (5 bases). CDR1 and CDR2 from the germline V gene are LNHDA and SQIVND (reference sequence). CDR3 length: 13 residues. V gave up 6 bases and J gave up 2 bases, with 10 bases separating them. The CDR3 here is CASRIRDQETQYF. In DNA, the CDR3 is TGTGCCAGTAGGATCCGGGATCAAGAGACCCAGTACTTC.

The V gene is TRBV6-6, the J gene TRBJ1-4; 11 nucleotides align to TRBD1. CDR3 length: 17 residues. Germline V gives CDR1 MNHNY, CDR2 SVGAGI (reference sequence). V lost 5 bases, J lost 6 bases, and 11 bases stayed unmatched. CDR3 nucleotide sequence: TGTGCCAGCAGTCCCGGGACAGGGGGTCTCTGGGATGAAAAACTGTTTTTT. It yields the protein CASSPGTGGLWDEKLFF.

The chain carries TRBV6-5 and TRBJ2-3; a possible D gene is TRBD2 (6 bases). V was cut by 3 bases and J by 5 bases, with 9 bases left in between. Germline lookup yields CDR1 MNHEY and CDR2 SVGAGI. The CDR3 is made up of 13 amino acids. The CDR3 sequence: CASSYPGRDTQYF. CDR3 nucleotide sequence: TGTGCCAGCAGTTATCCCGGGAGAGATACGCAGTATTTT.

This clone occurred a few times. The rearrangement links TRBV19 to TRBJ2-1; possibly TRBD2 for D (7 bases). Germline V CDR1 and CDR2: LNHDA, SQIVND (reference sequence). The CDR3 is made up of 13 amino acids. V was trimmed by 2 bases and J by 9 bases, leaving 11 bases between them. CDR3 sequence reads: CASSIRGGGEQFF. Written as DNA, the CDR3 is TGTGCCAGTAGTATACGAGGGGGGGGTGAGCAGTTCTTC.

The J gene is TRBJ1-5, the V gene TRBV6-1, with D possibly being TRBD1 (5 bases). V was cut by 3 bases and J by 7 bases, with 16 bases left in between. The CDR3 loop spans 15 amino acids. The V gene's germline CDR1 is MNHNS and CDR2 SASEGT. The CDR3 bases are TGTGCCAGCAGTGACCAGGGCCCTTACACGCAGCCCCAGCATTTT. Amino acids: CASSDQGPYTQPQHF.

This clone was seen once. This chain uses TRBV6-1 with TRBJ1-2, with D maybe TRBD1 (6 bases). The CDR3 runs to 13 residues. Germline V lookup: CDR1 MNHNS, CDR2 SASEGT. The ends were cut back, 2 bases at V and 5 bases at J, with 9 bases in the middle. The CDR3 spells CASSERTVYGYTF. In nucleotides, the CDR3 is TGTGCCAGCAGTGAAAGGACAGTTTATGGCTACACCTTC.

Here the CDR3 reads CASSPNGGEQFF. CDR3 sequence (DNA): TGTGCCAGCAGCCCAAACGGGGGTGAGCAGTTCTTC. The chain links TRBV12-3 or TRBV12-4 to TRBJ2-1, with D possibly being TRBD2 (6 bases). The V gene lost 6 bases and the J gene lost 9 bases, with 12 bases spanning the gap. The CDR3 is 12 amino acids.

The chain uses TRBV5-6 and TRBJ2-7; D not certain. Germline CDR1 and CDR2: SGHDT and YYEEEE. There are 13 residues in the CDR3. Trimming took off 0 bases at V and 1 base at J, with 5 bases between the two ends. In DNA, the CDR3 is TGTGCCAGCAGCTTGGGGAGATCCTACGAGCAGTACTTC. Its translation is CASSLGRSYEQYF.

The chain employs TRBV20-1 and TRBJ2-7; 12 bases agree with TRBD2. V lost 3 bases and J lost 3; bases outside the gene matches: 15. The CDR3 is 18 residues long. CDR1 and CDR2 (germline): DFQATT, SNEGSKA (reference sequence). The chain's CDR3 is CSASRLSGLAGSSYEQYF. CDR3 coding DNA: TGCAGTGCTAGTAGATTATCGGGACTAGCGGGTTCTAGCTACGAGCAGTACTTC.

The rearrangement joins TRBV7-8 to TRBJ2-3; D is unclear. Germline CDR1 is SGHVS and CDR2 is FQNEAQ. This CDR3 region has 13 residues. V lost 5 bases to trimming and J lost 1 base, with 7 bases between them. CDR3 residues: CASSPHRTDTQYF. CDR3 DNA: TGTGCCAGCAGCCCACACCGCACAGATACGCAGTATTTT. Full variable domain (remainder filled in from reference TRBV7-8 and TRBJ2-3): GAGVSQSPRYKVAKRGQDVALRCDPISGHVSLFWYQQALGQGPEFLTYFQNEAQLDKSGLPSDRFFAERPEGSVSTLKIQRTQQEDSAVYLCASSPHRTDTQYFGPGTRLTVL.

The V and J genes are TRBV21-1 and TRBJ2-7; the D call of TRBD1 is as the table states it, not checked on the DNA. TRBV21-1 is classified as a pseudogene. The CDR3 spans 15 residues. CDR3 loop: CASSSLPGQGHEQYF. The CDR3 DNA sequence: TGTGCCAGCAGCAGTCTTCCGGGACAGGGTCACGAGCAGTACTTC.

The J gene is TRBJ1-3, the V gene TRBV6-1; D might be TRBD1 (6 bases). CDR1 MNHNS and CDR2 SASEGT come from the germline V gene. The CDR3 runs 14 residues. With 3 bases removed from V and 4 bases from J, the gap between germline ends came to 10 bases. CDR3 amino acids: CASSEGAPGNTIYF. In DNA form, the CDR3 reads TGTGCCAGCAGTGAGGGGGCGCCGGGAAACACCATATATTTT.

The rearrangement links TRBV6-2 or TRBV6-3 to TRBJ2-7; unclear D gene. The V end lost 0 bases, the J end lost 4 bases, and 7 bases lay between the germline ends. The V gene's germline CDR1 is MNHEY and CDR2 SVGEGT. This CDR3 comprises 13 residues. The CDR3 loop reads CASSYSARYEQYF. DNA of the CDR3: TGTGCCAGCAGTTACTCCGCTAGGTACGAGCAGTACTTC.

The rearrangement joins TRBV19 to TRBJ1-1, with 7 nucleotides matching TRBD1. Germline V gene sequence: CDR1 LNHDA, CDR2 SQIVND (reference sequence). J was trimmed by 10 bases and V by 7 bases; bases with no gene match: 12. This CDR3 contains 13 residues. The CDR3 DNA follows: TGTGCCAGTAATGCCGACAGGGTCGTGGGAGCTTTCTTT. This sequence encodes CASNADRVVGAFF.

This rearrangement joins TRBV6-6 to TRBJ2-3; 7 bases fit TRBD2. Trimming took 6 bases from V and 5 from J; bases not matched to a gene: 11. Germline values: CDR1 MNHNY, CDR2 SVGAGI (reference sequence). The CDR3 is 15 amino acids. CDR3 DNA: TGTGCCAGCAGACCCGGGGGGAACCGGGGAGATACGCAGTATTTT. It is translated as CASRPGGNRGDTQYF.

The gene calls are TRBV7-9 and TRBJ2-7; 8 bases agree with TRBD1. The trim removed 5 bases at V and 2 bases at J, leaving 8 bases unmatched. The CDR3 is 15 amino acids. Germline V gene sequence: CDR1 SEHNR, CDR2 FQNEAQ (reference sequence). CDR3 in amino acids: CASSPRTGTPYEQYF. CDR3 DNA sequence: TGTGCCAGCAGCCCACGGACAGGGACTCCCTACGAGCAGTACTTC.